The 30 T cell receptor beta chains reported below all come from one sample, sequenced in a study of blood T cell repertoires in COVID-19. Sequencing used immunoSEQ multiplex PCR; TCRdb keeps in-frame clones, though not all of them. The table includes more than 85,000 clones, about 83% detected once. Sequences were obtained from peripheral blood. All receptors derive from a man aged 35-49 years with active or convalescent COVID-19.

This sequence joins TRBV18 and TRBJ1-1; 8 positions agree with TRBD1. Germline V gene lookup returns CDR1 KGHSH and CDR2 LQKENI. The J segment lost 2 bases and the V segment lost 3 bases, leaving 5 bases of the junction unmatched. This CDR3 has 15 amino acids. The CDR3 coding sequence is TGTGCCAGCTCACCTAAAACAGGGGGAAACACTGAAGCTTTCTTT. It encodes CASSPKTGGNTEAFF.

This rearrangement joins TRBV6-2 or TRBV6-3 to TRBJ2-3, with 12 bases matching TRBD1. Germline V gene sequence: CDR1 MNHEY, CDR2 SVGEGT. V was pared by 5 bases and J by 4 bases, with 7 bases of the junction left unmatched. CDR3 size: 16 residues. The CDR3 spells CASSGDRGPFADTQYF. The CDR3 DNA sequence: TGTGCCAGCAGTGGGGACAGGGGGCCTTTCGCAGATACGCAGTATTTT.

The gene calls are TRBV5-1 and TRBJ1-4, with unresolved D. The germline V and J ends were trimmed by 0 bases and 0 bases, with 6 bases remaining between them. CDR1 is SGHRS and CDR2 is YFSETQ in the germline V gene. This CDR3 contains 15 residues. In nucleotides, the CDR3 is TGCGCCAGCAGCTTGGCCGGGGCAACTAATGAAAAACTGTTTTTT. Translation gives CASSLAGATNEKLFF.

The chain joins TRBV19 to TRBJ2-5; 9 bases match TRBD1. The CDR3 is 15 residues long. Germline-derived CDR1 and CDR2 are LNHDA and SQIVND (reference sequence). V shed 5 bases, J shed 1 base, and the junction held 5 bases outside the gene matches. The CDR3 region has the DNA TGTGCCAGTAGTCGGACAGGGGCTATCCAAGAGACCCAGTACTTC. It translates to CASSRTGAIQETQYF.

CDR3 nucleotide sequence: TGCGCCAGCAGCCAAGATACACCTAATGAAAAACTGTTTTTT. It specifies CASSQDTPNEKLFF. This chain joins TRBV4-3 and TRBJ1-4; D unresolved. V lost 0 bases to trimming and J lost 3 bases, with 5 bases between them. The CDR3 runs 14 residues. Germline lookup yields CDR1 LGHNA and CDR2 YSLEER.

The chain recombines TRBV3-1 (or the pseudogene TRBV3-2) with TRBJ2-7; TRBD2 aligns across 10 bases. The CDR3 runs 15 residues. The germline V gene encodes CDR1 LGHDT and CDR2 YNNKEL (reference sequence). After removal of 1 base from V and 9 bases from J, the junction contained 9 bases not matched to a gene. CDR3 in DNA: TGTGCCAGCAGCCAAGGGGTAGCGGGGGGCCTTGGGCAGTACTTC. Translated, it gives CASSQGVAGGLGQYF.

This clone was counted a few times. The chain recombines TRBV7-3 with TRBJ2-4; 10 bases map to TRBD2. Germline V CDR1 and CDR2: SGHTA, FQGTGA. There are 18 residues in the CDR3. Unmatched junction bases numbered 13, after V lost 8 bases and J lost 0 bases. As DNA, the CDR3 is TGTGCCAGCTTTTTTGTGCCTAGCGGGGGATTAGCCAAAAACATTCAGTACTTC. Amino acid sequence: CASFFVPSGGLAKNIQYF.

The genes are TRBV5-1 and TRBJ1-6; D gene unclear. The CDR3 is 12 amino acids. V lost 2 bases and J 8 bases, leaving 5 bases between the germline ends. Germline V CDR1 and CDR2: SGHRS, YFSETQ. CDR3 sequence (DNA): TGCGCCAGCAGCTTTGAGGATTCACCCCTCCACTTT. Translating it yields CASSFEDSPLHF.

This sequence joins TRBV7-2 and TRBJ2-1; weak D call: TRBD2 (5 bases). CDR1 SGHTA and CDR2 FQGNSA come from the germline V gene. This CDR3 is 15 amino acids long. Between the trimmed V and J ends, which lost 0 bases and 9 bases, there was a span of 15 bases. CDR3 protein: CASSLALHGGSEQFF. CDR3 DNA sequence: TGTGCCAGCAGCTTAGCTCTGCATGGAGGTAGTGAGCAGTTCTTC.

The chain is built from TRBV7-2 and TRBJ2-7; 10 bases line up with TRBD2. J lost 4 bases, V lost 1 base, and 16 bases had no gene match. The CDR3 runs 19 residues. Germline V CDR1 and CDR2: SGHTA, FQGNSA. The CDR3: CASSLVYASGGANWYEQYF. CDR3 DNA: TGTGCCAGCAGCTTAGTTTATGCCAGCGGGGGGGCCAATTGGTACGAGCAGTACTTC.

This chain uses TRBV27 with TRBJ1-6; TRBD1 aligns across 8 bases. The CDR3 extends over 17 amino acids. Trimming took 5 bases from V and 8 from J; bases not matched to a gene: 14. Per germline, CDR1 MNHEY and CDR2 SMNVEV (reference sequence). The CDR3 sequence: CASSLTPSDRGDSPLHF. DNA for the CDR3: TGTGCCAGCAGTCTTACCCCTTCAGACAGGGGAGATTCACCCCTCCACTTT.

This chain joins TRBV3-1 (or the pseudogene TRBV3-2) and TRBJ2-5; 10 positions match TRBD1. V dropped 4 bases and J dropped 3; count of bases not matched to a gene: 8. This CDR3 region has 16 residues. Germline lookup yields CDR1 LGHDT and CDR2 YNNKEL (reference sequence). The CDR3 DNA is TGTGCCAGCAGCCCCATACCGGGACAGGGGAAAGAGACCCAGTACTTC. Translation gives CASSPIPGQGKETQYF.

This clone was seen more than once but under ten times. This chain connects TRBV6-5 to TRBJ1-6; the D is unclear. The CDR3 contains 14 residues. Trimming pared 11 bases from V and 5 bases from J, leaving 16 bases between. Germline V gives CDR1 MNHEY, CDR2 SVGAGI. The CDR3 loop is CAGRAGNHNSPLHF. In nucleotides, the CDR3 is TGTGCCGGAAGGGCGGGGAACCATAATTCACCCCTCCACTTT.

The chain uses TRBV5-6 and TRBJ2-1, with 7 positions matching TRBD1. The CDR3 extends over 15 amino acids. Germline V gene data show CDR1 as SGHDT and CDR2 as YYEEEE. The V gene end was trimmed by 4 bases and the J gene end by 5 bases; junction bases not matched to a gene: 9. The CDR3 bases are TGTGCCAGCAGCGATTTCCGGGACAGAGACAATGAGCAGTTCTTC. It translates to CASSDFRDRDNEQFF.

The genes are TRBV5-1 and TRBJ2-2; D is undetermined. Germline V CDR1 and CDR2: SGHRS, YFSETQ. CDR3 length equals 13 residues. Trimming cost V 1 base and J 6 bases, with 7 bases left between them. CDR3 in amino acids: CASSLFSAGELFF. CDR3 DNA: TGCGCCAGCAGCTTGTTCTCAGCCGGGGAGCTGTTTTTT.

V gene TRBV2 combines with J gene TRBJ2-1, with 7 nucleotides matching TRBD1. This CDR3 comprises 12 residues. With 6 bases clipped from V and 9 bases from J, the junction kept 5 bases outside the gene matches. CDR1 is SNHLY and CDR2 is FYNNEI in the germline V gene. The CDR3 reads CASSTGVGEQFF. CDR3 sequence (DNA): TGTGCCAGCAGCACAGGGGTTGGTGAGCAGTTCTTC. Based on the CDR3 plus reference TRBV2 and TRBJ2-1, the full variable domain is EPEVTQTPSHQVTQMGQEVILRCVPISNHLYFYWYRQILGQKVEFLVSFYNNEISEKSEIFDDQFSVERPDGSNFTLKIRSTKLEDSAMYFCASSTGVGEQFFGPGTRLTVL.

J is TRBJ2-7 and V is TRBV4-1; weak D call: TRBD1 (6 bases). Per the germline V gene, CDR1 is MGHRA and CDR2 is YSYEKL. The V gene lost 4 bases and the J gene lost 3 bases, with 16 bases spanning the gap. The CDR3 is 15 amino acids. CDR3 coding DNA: TGCGCCAGCAGCCCACACTTGAGGGGGAACTACGAGCAGTACTTC. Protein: CASSPHLRGNYEQYF.

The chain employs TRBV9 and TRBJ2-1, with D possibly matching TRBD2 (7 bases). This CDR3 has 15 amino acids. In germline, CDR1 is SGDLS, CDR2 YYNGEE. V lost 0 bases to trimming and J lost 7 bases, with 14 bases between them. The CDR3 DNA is TGTGCCAGCAGCGTAGGAGGGGGGGCCTTAAATGAGCAGTTCTTC. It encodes CASSVGGGALNEQFF.

CDR3 in DNA: TGTGCCAGCAGCTTAGGACAGGGGGTCGCCTACGAGCAGTACTTC. Translating it yields CASSLGQGVAYEQYF. V gene TRBV7-3 combines with J gene TRBJ2-7; 10 bases agree with TRBD1. V was pared by 2 bases and J by 2 bases, with 3 bases of the junction left unmatched. This CDR3 has 15 amino acids. The V gene's germline CDR1 is SGHTA and CDR2 FQGTGA.

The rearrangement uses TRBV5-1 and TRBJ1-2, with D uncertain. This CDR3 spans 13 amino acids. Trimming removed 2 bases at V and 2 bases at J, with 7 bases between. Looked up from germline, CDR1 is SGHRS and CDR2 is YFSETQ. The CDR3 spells CASSLNENYGYTF. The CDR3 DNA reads TGCGCCAGCAGCTTAAACGAGAACTATGGCTACACCTTC.

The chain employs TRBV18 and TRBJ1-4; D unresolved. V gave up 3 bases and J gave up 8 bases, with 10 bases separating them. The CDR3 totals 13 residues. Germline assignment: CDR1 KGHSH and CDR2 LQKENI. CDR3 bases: TGTGCCAGCTCACCCCGGGAAGCCGAAAAACTGTTTTTT. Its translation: CASSPREAEKLFF. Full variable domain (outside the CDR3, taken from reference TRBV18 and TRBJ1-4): NAGVMQNPRHLVRRRGQEARLRCSPMKGHSHVYWYRQLPEEGLKFMVYLQKENIIDESGMPKERFSAEFPKEGPSILRIQQVVRGDSAAYFCASSPREAEKLFFGSGTQLSVL.

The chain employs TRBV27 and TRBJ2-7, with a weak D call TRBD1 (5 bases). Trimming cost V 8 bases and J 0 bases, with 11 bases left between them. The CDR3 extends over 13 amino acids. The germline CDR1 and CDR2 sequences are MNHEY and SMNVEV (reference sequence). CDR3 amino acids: CASQKTASYEQYF. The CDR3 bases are TGTGCCAGCCAAAAGACAGCCTCCTACGAGCAGTACTTC.

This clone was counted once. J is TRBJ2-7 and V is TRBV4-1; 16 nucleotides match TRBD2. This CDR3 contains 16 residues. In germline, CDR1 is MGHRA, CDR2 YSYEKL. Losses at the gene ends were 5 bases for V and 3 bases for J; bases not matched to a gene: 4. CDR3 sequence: CASSGTSGGVNYEQYF. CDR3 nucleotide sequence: TGCGCCAGCAGCGGGACTAGCGGGGGGGTTAACTACGAGCAGTACTTC.

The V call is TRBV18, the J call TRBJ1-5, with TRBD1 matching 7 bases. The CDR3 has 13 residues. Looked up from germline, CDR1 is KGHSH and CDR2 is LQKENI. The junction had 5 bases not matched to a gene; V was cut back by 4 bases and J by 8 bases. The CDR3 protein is CASSLTGKEPQHF. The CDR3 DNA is TGTGCCAGCTCACTGACAGGGAAGGAGCCCCAGCATTTT.

CDR3 protein: CASSLVGQTYNEQFF. In nucleotides, the CDR3 is TGCGCCAGCAGCTTGGTTGGGCAGACATACAATGAGCAGTTCTTC. The chain recombines TRBV5-1 with TRBJ2-1; D is unresolved. The germline gives CDR1 SGHRS, CDR2 YFSETQ. CDR3 length: 15 amino acids. Trimming took off 0 bases at V and 4 bases at J, with 11 bases between the two ends. Full variable domain (remainder filled in from reference TRBV5-1 and TRBJ2-1): KAGVTQTPRYLIKTRGQQVTLSCSPISGHRSVSWYQQTPGQGLQFLFEYFSETQRNKGNFPGRFSGRQFSNSRSEMNVSTLELGDSALYLCASSLVGQTYNEQFFGPGTRLTVL.

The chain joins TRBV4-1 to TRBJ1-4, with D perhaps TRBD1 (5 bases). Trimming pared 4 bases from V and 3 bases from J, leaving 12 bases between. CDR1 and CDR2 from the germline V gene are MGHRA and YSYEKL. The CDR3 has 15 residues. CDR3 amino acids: CASSLHSQANEKLFF. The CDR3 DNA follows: TGCGCCAGCAGCCTCCATTCACAGGCTAATGAAAAACTGTTTTTT.

The CDR3 sequence is CASRDRKGGYEQYF. For the CDR3, the DNA is TGTGCCAGCAGAGACAGAAAGGGGGGGTACGAGCAGTACTTC. The rearrangement joins TRBV6-5 to TRBJ2-7; the D gene is possibly TRBD2 (7 bases). The V gene's germline CDR1 is MNHEY and CDR2 SVGAGI. The CDR3 has 14 residues. The V end was cut by 6 bases, the J end by 4 bases, with 16 bases between.

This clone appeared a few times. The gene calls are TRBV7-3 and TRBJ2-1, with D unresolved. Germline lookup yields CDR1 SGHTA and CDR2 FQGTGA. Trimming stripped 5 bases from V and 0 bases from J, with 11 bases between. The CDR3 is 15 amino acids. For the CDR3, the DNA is TGTGCCAGCAGCACTCGTAAGAGCTCCTACAATGAGCAGTTCTTC. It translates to CASSTRKSSYNEQFF.

The CDR3 protein is CASSLGQGEEKLFF. CDR3 coding DNA: TGTGCCAGCAGCTTGGGACAGGGCGAAGAAAAACTGTTTTTT. The rearrangement links TRBV5-6 to TRBJ1-4; TRBD1 aligns across 7 bases. This CDR3 spans 14 amino acids. The V gene's germline CDR1 is SGHDT and CDR2 YYEEEE. Trimming removed 0 bases from V and 8 bases from J; junction bases left unmatched: 4.

CDR3 sequence: CASSSGTGGTYEQYF. Here the CDR3 DNA reads TGTGCCAGCAGTTCGGGGACAGGGGGCACCTACGAGCAGTACTTC. The chain carries TRBV6-5 and TRBJ2-7; the match to TRBD1 covers 12 bases. This CDR3 is 15 amino acids long. Germline assignment: CDR1 MNHEY and CDR2 SVGAGI. After removal of 4 bases from V and 2 bases from J, the junction contained 3 bases not matched to a gene.